One sample yielded the 32 T cell receptor beta chains listed below, sequenced in a study of shared clonotypes between healthy human individuals. The assay was immunoSEQ multiplex PCR, and TCRdb's table has in-frame clones only and misses some. Of about 2.3 million clones listed, over 85% were seen once; the top ten hold about 0.37%. Sequenced sample: naive CD4+ T cells from PBMCs. This sample's subset: CD45RA+ positively selected. These receptors came from a man aged 18 to 35 in good health. Some clones in this sample may be carry-over from other donors' samples.

V is TRBV5-6 and J is TRBJ2-5, with 9 bases matching TRBD1. Germline V CDR1 and CDR2: SGHDT, YYEEEE. Germline trimming cut 4 bases from V and 2 bases from J; bases unmatched to any gene: 9. The CDR3 runs to 16 residues. The CDR3 here is CASSPIGQGRQETQYF. For the CDR3, the DNA is TGTGCCAGCAGCCCCATCGGACAGGGGCGGCAAGAGACCCAGTACTTC.

V is TRBV28 and J is TRBJ1-5; no reliable D call. The CDR3 runs to 20 residues. Germline V lookup: CDR1 MDHEN, CDR2 SYDVKM. The germline V and J ends were trimmed by 3 bases and 2 bases, with 26 bases remaining between them. The CDR3 sequence is CASSFVLASAYLRGNQPQHF. The CDR3 nucleotides are TGTGCCAGCAGTTTTGTCCTTGCGTCAGCCTACCTTAGGGGCAATCAGCCCCAGCATTTT.

The chain carries TRBV19 and TRBJ1-5, with 7 nucleotides matching TRBD1. The CDR3 totals 14 residues. Germline CDR1 and CDR2: LNHDA and SQIVND (reference sequence). With 7 bases clipped from V and 5 bases from J, the junction kept 8 bases outside the gene matches. CDR3 sequence: CASTPHRGDQPQHF. The DNA of the CDR3 is TGTGCCAGTACCCCCCACAGGGGCGATCAGCCCCAGCATTTT.

The chain recombines TRBV20-1 with TRBJ2-1; D is possibly TRBD1 or TRBD2 (5 bases each). The V gene's germline CDR1 is DFQATT and CDR2 SNEGSKA (reference sequence). V was shortened by 6 bases and J by 8 bases, with 8 bases between the two germline ends. The CDR3 is 10 residues long. Here the CDR3 DNA reads TGCAGTGCAGAGGGGTATGAGCAGTTCTTC. It specifies CSAEGYEQFF.

The chain carries TRBV28 and TRBJ1-2; tentatively, D is TRBD1 (6 bases). Germline assignment: CDR1 MDHEN and CDR2 SYDVKM. V was clipped by 5 bases and J by 0 bases, with 22 bases between them. The CDR3 covers 18 residues. CDR3 region: CASSAASGDPYTNYGYTF. The CDR3 nucleotides are TGTGCCAGCAGTGCCGCCTCAGGGGACCCTTATACTAACTATGGCTACACCTTC.

Remarks on this clone: The same CDR3 is also encoded by other DNA sequences in this sample. The rearrangement links TRBV28 to TRBJ2-1, with D uncertain. CDR1 is MDHEN, CDR2 SYDVKM, per germline. The V gene lost 6 bases and the J gene lost 3 bases, with 12 bases spanning the gap. This CDR3 comprises 14 residues. DNA for the CDR3: TGTGCCAGCAGCCTACCGTGGGGCTACAATGAGCAGTTCTTC. This codes for CASSLPWGYNEQFF.

This chain uses TRBV9 with TRBJ2-2; D possibly corresponds to TRBD2 (5 bases). CDR3 size: 18 residues. V lost 2 bases to trimming and J lost 5 bases, with 22 bases between them. The V gene's germline CDR1 is SGDLS and CDR2 YYNGEE. Here the CDR3 DNA reads TGTGCCAGCAGCGTTGGGAGAAATTATAGACAATCTACCGGGGAGCTGTTTTTT. Residues: CASSVGRNYRQSTGELFF.

The count of this clone is one. The rearrangement uses TRBV19 and TRBJ1-5; possibly TRBD1 for D (6 bases). V was clipped by 3 bases and J by 6 bases, with 15 bases between them. Germline-derived CDR1 and CDR2 are LNHDA and SQIVND (reference sequence). The CDR3 has 15 amino acids. The DNA for the CDR3 is TGTGCCAGTAGTATTCAAGGGGCAGGGGCTCAGCCCCAGCATTTT. Translated: CASSIQGAGAQPQHF.

The chain combines TRBV11-2 with TRBJ1-2, with 10 bases aligning to TRBD1. Germline trimming cut 3 bases from V and 7 bases from J; bases unmatched to any gene: 14. CDR1 is SGHAT and CDR2 is FQNNGV in the germline V gene. The CDR3 consists of 17 residues. The CDR3 reads CASSLYGRDRGNSGYTF. CDR3 DNA: TGTGCCAGCAGCTTGTACGGTCGGGACAGGGGAAATTCTGGCTACACCTTC.

The chain combines TRBV7-3 with TRBJ2-3; 7 nucleotides agree with TRBD2. The CDR3 loop spans 16 amino acids. The germline V gene encodes CDR1 SGHTA and CDR2 FQGTGA. V dropped 2 bases and J dropped 2; count of bases not matched to a gene: 7. This CDR3 reads CASSLSAGVATDTQYF. The CDR3, as DNA: TGTGCCAGCAGCTTATCGGCGGGAGTGGCCACAGATACGCAGTATTTT. Combining the CDR3 with reference TRBV7-3 and TRBJ2-3 gives the whole variable domain GAGVSQTPSNKVTEKGKYVELRCDPISGHTALYWYRQSLGQGPEFLIYFQGTGAADDSGLPNDRFFAVRPEGSVSTLKIQRTERGDSAVYLCASSLSAGVATDTQYFGPGTRLTVL.

J is TRBJ1-2 and V is TRBV28; D is undetermined. Germline-derived CDR1 and CDR2 are MDHEN and SYDVKM. Trimming cost V 5 bases and J 4 bases, with 14 bases left between them. The CDR3 extends over 14 amino acids. CDR3 in DNA: TGTGCCAGCAGTCCCGCGGCAGGAGGCTATGGCTACACCTTC. This encodes CASSPAAGGYGYTF.

Only one count was recorded for this clone. V gene TRBV5-1 combines with J gene TRBJ1-1, with D maybe TRBD1 (6 bases). Germline CDR1 is SGHRS and CDR2 is YFSETQ. Trimming removed 0 bases at V and 8 bases at J, with 14 bases between. This CDR3 spans 14 amino acids. CDR3 protein: CASSLGTEGLEAFF. Written as DNA, the CDR3 is TGCGCCAGCAGCTTGGGGACAGAGGGGCTCGAAGCTTTCTTT.

Notes on this clone: One junction end disagrees with the germline gene, perhaps due to a read error. This chain connects TRBV28 to TRBJ2-5; no definite D call. CDR1 and CDR2 from the germline V gene are MDHEN and SYDVKM. This CDR3 has 13 amino acids. The CDR3, as DNA: TGTGCCAGCACTTTAACTGGCCGGGAGACCCAGTACTTC. It encodes CASTLTGRETQYF.

This clone is a singleton in its sample. The chain employs TRBV5-4 and TRBJ1-1; tentative D call: TRBD1 (5 bases). Germline CDR1 reads SGHNT; CDR2 reads YYREEE (reference sequence). CDR3 length equals 14 residues. The V and J ends lost 4 bases and 5 bases respectively, with 15 bases between them. CDR3 region: CASSATSGKTEAFF. CDR3 coding DNA: TGTGCCAGCAGCGCAACCTCAGGGAAAACTGAAGCTTTCTTT.

This chain joins TRBV9 and TRBJ2-5, with D tentatively TRBD1 or TRBD2 (6 bases each). The ends were cut back, 3 bases at V and 10 bases at J, with 19 bases in the middle. This CDR3 contains 14 residues. Per germline, CDR1 SGDLS and CDR2 YYNGEE. Written as DNA, the CDR3 is TGTGCCAGCAGCGGGGGGGCCACAGATATGGGCCAGTACTTC. Its translation is CASSGGATDMGQYF.

The rearrangement links TRBV19 to TRBJ2-2; 7 bases align to TRBD1. V lost 3 bases, J lost 4 bases, and 2 bases stayed unmatched. Germline CDR1 is LNHDA and CDR2 is SQIVND (reference sequence). The CDR3 has 14 residues. This CDR3 is CASSIHRGTGELFF. The CDR3 DNA is TGTGCCAGTAGTATTCACAGGGGCACCGGGGAGCTGTTTTTT.

Only one count was recorded for this clone. The chain has TRBV28 and TRBJ1-6; 8 positions agree with TRBD1. Trimming cost V 5 bases and J 3 bases; bases outside gene matches: 6. Germline assignment: CDR1 MDHEN and CDR2 SYDVKM. The CDR3 is made up of 16 amino acids. In nucleotides, the CDR3 is TGTGCCAGCAGTCCATCCGGACAGGGCTATAATTCACCCCTCCACTTT. Translated, it gives CASSPSGQGYNSPLHF. Filled out from reference TRBV28 and TRBJ1-6, the complete variable domain reads DVKVTQSSRYLVKRTGEKVFLECVQDMDHENMFWYRQDPGLGLRLIYFSYDVKMKEKGDIPEGYSVSREKKERFSLILESASTNQTSMYLCASSPSGQGYNSPLHFGNGTRLTVT.

This sequence joins TRBV10-3 and TRBJ1-3, with unresolved D. The ends were cut back, 8 bases at V and 0 bases at J, with 14 bases in the middle. Germline loops: CDR1 ENHRY, CDR2 SYGVKD. CDR3 size: 15 residues. In DNA, the CDR3 is TGTGCCATCCTGACCGACCCGAACTCTGGAAACACCATATATTTT. Translated: CAILTDPNSGNTIYF.

For the CDR3, the DNA is TGTGCCAGCAGCTTAGCCCCTGGGTTCCAAGAGACCCAGTACTTC. Residues: CASSLAPGFQETQYF. The V and J genes are TRBV11-2 and TRBJ2-5; D not resolved. CDR3 length: 15 residues. Germline V gene sequence: CDR1 SGHAT, CDR2 FQNNGV. Trimming cost V 1 base and J 1 base, with 10 bases left between them.

The gene calls are TRBV15 and TRBJ1-1; possible D gene TRBD1, 6 bases. The CDR3 spans 15 residues. Germline CDR1 reads LNHNV; CDR2 reads YYDKDF (reference sequence). V shed 0 bases and J shed 6 bases, with 14 bases lying between them. The CDR3: CATSREYGRGAEAFF. CDR3 in DNA: TGTGCCACCAGCAGAGAGTATGGCAGGGGCGCTGAAGCTTTCTTT.

CDR3 nucleotides: TGTGCCAGCAGCGCACTCTGGGGGCAGGGGGTCGAGCAGTACTTC. Translated: CASSALWGQGVEQYF. This chain connects TRBV9 to TRBJ2-7, with 7 bases identical to TRBD1. This CDR3 is 15 amino acids long. Losses at the gene ends were 3 bases for V and 6 bases for J; bases not matched to a gene: 12. Per germline, CDR1 SGDLS and CDR2 YYNGEE.

The rearrangement links TRBV6-1 to TRBJ1-1; D is ambiguous. Germline V lookup: CDR1 MNHNS, CDR2 SASEGT. This CDR3 spans 12 amino acids. Trimming shortened V by 6 bases and J by 11 bases, and 16 bases separated the two germline ends. CDR3 sequence (DNA): TGTGCCAGCAGATTGAATCCGGTGGTGGCTTTCTTT. As protein: CASRLNPVVAFF.

The gene calls are TRBV2 and TRBJ2-7; TRBD1 aligns across 9 bases. Germline assignment: CDR1 SNHLY and CDR2 FYNNEI. V lost 6 bases to trimming and J lost 2 bases; unmatched junction nucleotides: 5. The CDR3 covers 14 residues. Here the CDR3 reads CASSERQGAYEQYF. The CDR3 DNA reads TGTGCCAGCAGCGAGAGACAGGGGGCCTACGAGCAGTACTTC.

This sequence joins TRBV29-1 and TRBJ2-3; 11 positions match TRBD2. Germline V gives CDR1 SQVTM, CDR2 ANQGSEA. V lost 6 bases and J lost 10; bases outside the gene matches: 21. The CDR3 totals 17 residues. The CDR3 protein is CSVRTSGRSRRNSAQYF. Here the CDR3 DNA reads TGCAGCGTCCGTACTAGCGGGAGATCCCGACGAAACAGTGCGCAGTATTTT.

The V call is TRBV30, the J call TRBJ1-6, with a weak D call TRBD1 (5 bases). The V end lost 1 base, the J end lost 9 bases, and 13 bases lay between the germline ends. CDR1 is GTSNPN, CDR2 SVGIG, per germline (reference sequence). The CDR3 is 14 residues long. The CDR3 nucleotides read TGTGCCTGGAGTGAATGGACATCGAGTTCACCCCTCCACTTT. It translates to CAWSEWTSSSPLHF.

This sequence joins TRBV2 and TRBJ2-1; 11 positions agree with TRBD2. Per the germline V gene, CDR1 is SNHLY and CDR2 is FYNNEI. With 8 bases clipped from V and 7 bases from J, the junction kept 7 bases outside the gene matches. This CDR3 region has 14 residues. CDR3 sequence (DNA): TGTGCCAGCTTGGGGGTAGCGGGAGGGAATGAGCAGTTCTTC. Residues: CASLGVAGGNEQFF.

This clone was observed a handful of times. The J gene is TRBJ2-7, the V gene TRBV6-5; D is unresolved. Trimming stripped 3 bases from V and 8 bases from J, with 20 bases between. The CDR3 extends over 15 amino acids. The germline V gene has CDR1 MNHEY and CDR2 SVGAGI. Here the CDR3 DNA reads TGTGCCAGCAGTTATGATGTTTTCAACCCTACGCAGCAGTACTTC. Translation gives CASSYDVFNPTQQYF.

V usage is TRBV7-2 and J usage is TRBJ2-5; TRBD1 agrees at 9 bases. The CDR3 is 18 amino acids. Germline trimming cut 5 bases from V and 0 bases from J; bases unmatched to any gene: 13. The germline V gene encodes CDR1 SGHTA and CDR2 FQGNSA. Here the CDR3 DNA reads TGTGCCAGCAGCAGGTCCGGGACAGGGCAGGGTAACCAAGAGACCCAGTACTTC. This sequence encodes CASSRSGTGQGNQETQYF. Combining the CDR3 with reference TRBV7-2 and TRBJ2-5 gives the whole variable domain GAGVSQSPSNKVTEKGKDVELRCDPISGHTALYWYRQSLGQGLEFLIYFQGNSAPDKSGLPSDRFSAERTGGSVSTLTIQRTQQEDSAVYLCASSRSGTGQGNQETQYFGPGTRLLVL.

The chain couples TRBV7-2 to TRBJ1-3; 7 nucleotides align to TRBD1. The V and J ends lost 5 bases and 2 bases, in that order; junction bases with no gene match: 6. Germline V gene lookup returns CDR1 SGHTA and CDR2 FQGNSA. The CDR3 sequence is 15 residues long. CDR3 DNA: TGTGCCAGCAGCCAGGGGGGGGGCGCTGGAAACACCATATATTTT. Translated: CASSQGGGAGNTIYF. Full variable domain (outside the CDR3, taken from reference TRBV7-2 and TRBJ1-3): GAGVSQSPSNKVTEKGKDVELRCDPISGHTALYWYRQSLGQGLEFLIYFQGNSAPDKSGLPSDRFSAERTGGSVSTLTIQRTQQEDSAVYLCASSQGGGAGNTIYFGEGSWLTVV.

CDR3: CASSVGLAGGLYETQYF. CDR3 DNA: TGTGCCAGCAGCGTAGGACTAGCGGGAGGGCTGTACGAGACCCAGTACTTC. V usage is TRBV9 and J usage is TRBJ2-5; 14 bases map to TRBD2. Per germline, CDR1 SGDLS and CDR2 YYNGEE. The CDR3 totals 17 residues. V shed 0 bases, J shed 5 bases, and the junction held 6 bases outside the gene matches.

About this clone itself: Distinct nucleotide sequences in the sample also encode this CDR3. The J gene is TRBJ1-2, the V gene TRBV7-3; unclear D gene. Germline CDR1 and CDR2: SGHTA and FQGTGA. This CDR3 contains 13 residues. V was shortened by 2 bases and J by 4 bases, with 8 bases between the two germline ends. The CDR3 nucleotides are TGTGCCAGCAGCTTAGGGAGTGGCTATGGCTACACCTTC. As protein: CASSLGSGYGYTF.

The chain recombines TRBV28 with TRBJ2-5; 12 bases agree with TRBD2. The CDR3 covers 18 residues. CDR1 MDHEN and CDR2 SYDVKM come from the germline V gene. V was clipped by 3 bases and J by 5 bases; unmatched bases: 13. The CDR3 loop is CASSFPASGRAGSETQYF. The CDR3, as DNA: TGTGCCAGCAGTTTCCCAGCTAGCGGGAGGGCCGGGTCGGAGACCCAGTACTTC.